The next 7 T cell receptor beta chains were all read from a single sample in a study of human T cells and chemical hapten exposure. From the RACE reads, TCRdb called clonotypes with MiXCR, one entry per CDR3 protein. The repertoire consists of approximately 400,000 distinct CDR3 sequences, with approximately 4.4% occurring once and the leading ten covering approximately 2.3%. Time point specified: patch test 1, 2 weeks after DPC sensitization. Treatment denoted: therapeutic diphenylcyclopropenone sensitization with weekly scalp DPC. The sequences come from whole blood, collected in connection with sensitization to the hapten diphenylcyclopropenone (DPC). The receptors shown here come from a woman between 45 and 65 years old with alopecia areata. Some clones in this sample may be carry-over from other donors' samples.

This clonotype was detected many times. The J gene is TRBJ2-3, the V gene TRBV7-2; TRBD2 aligns across 8 bases. The CDR3 loop spans 15 amino acids. The J segment lost 5 bases and the V segment lost 3 bases, leaving 7 bases of the junction unmatched. The germline V gene has CDR1 SGHTA and CDR2 FQGNSA. CDR3 loop: CASSLTGGPGDTQYF. As DNA, the CDR3 is TGTGCCAGCAGCTTGACGGGGGGGCCGGGAGATACGCAGTATTTT. Full variable domain (outside the CDR3, taken from reference TRBV7-2 and TRBJ2-3): GAGVSQSPSNKVTEKGKDVELRCDPISGHTALYWYRQSLGQGLEFLIYFQGNSAPDKSGLPSDRFSAERTGGSVSTLTIQRTQQEDSAVYLCASSLTGGPGDTQYFGPGTRLTVL.

DNA for the CDR3: TGTGCCAGCAGTTTATCGGGCGGGGCCAACGTCCTGACTTTC. It codes for CASSLSGGANVLTF. The genes are TRBV27 and TRBJ2-6, with no clear D. The CDR3 consists of 14 residues. Germline CDR1 MNHEY, CDR2 SMNVEV (reference sequence). The germline V and J ends were trimmed by 0 bases and 4 bases, with 4 bases remaining between them.

In its sample, this clonotype was seen many times. V and J are TRBV10-1 and TRBJ2-5, with D hard to call. This CDR3 is built from 14 residues. Germline lookup yields CDR1 WNHNN and CDR2 SYGVQD (reference sequence). Trimming shortened V by 0 bases and J by 1 base, and 6 bases separated the two germline ends. The CDR3 sequence is CASSESGVQETQYF. CDR3 DNA sequence: TGCGCCAGCAGTGAGTCTGGGGTCCAAGAGACCCAGTACTTC.

In this sample, this clonotype turned up a few times. Here the CDR3 DNA reads TGTGCCAGCTCAACCGACGGGGGACAGTCACCCCTCCACTTT. Its protein is CASSTDGGQSPLHF. The chain is built from TRBV18 and TRBJ1-6, with TRBD1 matching 7 bases. Per the germline V gene, CDR1 is KGHSH and CDR2 is LQKENI. V gave up 5 bases and J gave up 10 bases; unmatched junction bases: 8. The CDR3 covers 14 residues.

This clonotype showed up just a few times. The rearrangement joins TRBV12-3 or TRBV12-4 to TRBJ2-7; D may be TRBD2 (6 bases). V gave up 8 bases and J gave up 4 bases, with 15 bases separating them. The CDR3 has 13 amino acids. The CDR3 sequence: CASRDRGGYEQYF. In DNA, the CDR3 is TGTGCCAGCCGGGACCGAGGAGGGTACGAGCAGTACTTC.

This clonotype was recorded many times. This sequence joins TRBV18 and TRBJ2-1; TRBD1 might be the D (6 bases). Germline assignment: CDR1 KGHSH and CDR2 LQKENI. Deletions cut 6 bases from V and 10 bases from J, with 19 bases between. This CDR3 has 14 residues. The CDR3 protein is CASSPPLGASEQFF. The CDR3 region has the DNA TGTGCCAGCTCTCCTCCCTTGGGGGCATCCGAGCAGTTCTTC.

At least ten counts were recorded for this clonotype. The genes are TRBV29-1 and TRBJ1-2; 9 positions match TRBD1. CDR1 is SQVTM and CDR2 is ANQGSEA in the germline V gene. The V and J ends lost 1 base and 2 bases, in that order; junction bases with no gene match: 2. The CDR3 length is 14 residues. CDR3 loop: CSVEVTGGNYGYTF. CDR3 in DNA: TGCAGCGTTGAAGTGACAGGGGGGAACTATGGCTACACCTTC.